Sequencing of this T cell receptor (beta chain) was carried out in a study of early T cells in non-severe SARS-CoV-2 infection. The trim removed 6 bases at V and 5 bases at J, leaving 7 bases unmatched. Germline CDR1 is SEHNR and CDR2 is FQNEAQ (reference sequence). CDR3 length: 14 amino acids. Unique molecular identifiers (one per individual cDNA molecule) were attached. Via MiXCR, TCRdb re-called the 5' RACE reads, giving one row per CDR3 protein. The table shows about 71,000 distinct CDR3 sequences, with 9.5% to 15% occurring only once. Material: whole blood, obtained at baseline. The sequence was obtained from an adult who was a healthcare worker with PCR-confirmed SARS-CoV-2 infection or an uninfected control (not recorded which). V and J are TRBV7-9 and TRBJ2-1, with TRBD1 matching over 7 bases. As DNA, the CDR3 is TGTGCCAGCAGACAGGACAGGACCGACAATGAGCAGTTCTTC. Translation gives CASRQDRTDNEQFF.